This TCR beta chain was profiled in a study of PD-L1 blockade in urothelial cancer. The overall study: Most patients, about nine tenths of the roughly 29, were males with bladder-origin cancer.

The CDR3 sequence is 15 residues long. Germline V gene data show CDR1 as PRHDT and CDR2 as FYEKMQ (reference sequence). V shed 5 bases and J 1 base; nucleotides not matched to a gene: 2. As for time point: pretreatment peripheral blood. Synthetic TCR analog templates were spiked into all PCRs individually. The table came from immunoSEQ multiplex PCR; TCRdb's copy has only in-frame clones and leaves some out. The sample shows 50,000 or so clones, about 86% of them seen only once. The chain couples TRBV13 to TRBJ2-7; 13 nucleotides line up with TRBD2. This receptor was taken from a man aged 60-69 years with urothelial cancer. Sample: PBMCs, taken around atezolizumab (anti-PD-L1) treatment. CDR3 sequence: CASSATSGGSYEQYF. DNA of the CDR3: TGTGCCAGCAGCGCGACTAGCGGGGGGTCCTACGAGCAGTACTTC. Using reference TRBV13 and TRBJ2-7 for the parts outside the CDR3, the full variable domain is AAGVIQSPRHLIKEKRETATLKCYPIPRHDTVYWYQQGPGQDPQFLISFYEKMQSDKGSIPDRFSAQQFSDYHSELNMSSLELGDSALYFCASSATSGGSYEQYFGPGTRLTVT.